These T cell receptor beta chains were read from a single sample in a study of blood T cell repertoires in COVID-19. Produced via immunoSEQ multiplex PCR; TCRdb's table is partial and in-frame only. The data show 40,000 to 50,000 clones, 86% seen once. The sequenced sample consisted of peripheral blood. These receptors were collected from a man aged 40-55 years with active COVID-19. Each CDR3 is given with its conserved first and last residue. Each record gives: D gene, J gene, clone size, V gene, CDR3 protein, CDR3 DNA. The D gene is left open where the match is weak. Rows may omit the clone size; those that give it use once, few, many or a size class.

>TRBD2|TRBJ2-3|.|TRBV7-2
CASSFVRTGGRGTDTQYF
TGTGCCAGCAGCTTCGTTCGTACCGGGGGGAGAGGCACAGATACGCAGTATTTT
>TRBD1|TRBJ2-3|.|TRBV30
CAWRQGQGVVTQYF
TGTGCCTGGAGACAGGGACAGGGGGTGGTTACGCAGTATTTT
>TRBD2|TRBJ2-2|.|TRBV24-1
CATSGGGGHNRELFF
TGTGCCACCAGCGGCGGGGGGGGGCATAACAGGGAGCTGTTTTTT
>.|TRBJ1-2|.|TRBV28
CASTDPGATNYGYTF
TGTGCCAGCACTGACCCAGGGGCCACTAACTATGGCTACACCTTC
>TRBD2|TRBJ2-7|.|TRBV7-8
CASSPLAGEAFYEQYF
TGTGCCAGCAGCCCTTTGGCGGGAGAGGCATTCTACGAGCAGTACTTC
>.|TRBJ1-1|.|TRBV12-5
CASAHGWGDNTEAFF
TGTGCTAGTGCCCACGGATGGGGAGATAACACTGAAGCTTTCTTT
>.|TRBJ1-3|.|TRBV5-1
CASQQGSSGNTIYF
TGCGCCAGCCAACAGGGTTCCTCTGGAAACACCATATATTTT
>.|TRBJ1-6|few|TRBV9
CASSARPPPGDSPLHF
TGTGCCAGCAGCGCGAGGCCCCCTCCGGGTGATTCACCCCTCCACTTT
>TRBD1|TRBJ2-1|.|TRBV29-1
CSVRRGRGRNEQFF
TGCAGCGTGCGCAGGGGGCGCGGAAGGAATGAGCAGTTCTTC
>.|TRBJ1-6|.|TRBV28
CAYRREGYNSPLHF
TGTGCCTACCGAAGGGAGGGATATAATTCACCCCTCCACTTT
>TRBD1|TRBJ2-5|once|TRBV18
CASSRQGRETQYF
TGTGCCAGCTCACGACAGGGTAGAGAGACCCAGTACTTC
>TRBD1|TRBJ1-2|.|TRBV10-2
CASSGQLQGNDGYTF
TGCGCCAGCAGTGGCCAACTACAGGGGAATGACGGCTACACCTTC
>TRBD2|TRBJ2-1|.|TRBV5-5
CASSLVGSGGNNEQFF
TGTGCCAGCAGCTTGGTTGGTAGCGGGGGGAACAATGAGCAGTTCTTC
>TRBD1|TRBJ2-2|once|TRBV19
CASRGGQGNTGELFF
TGTGCCAGTAGGGGGGGACAGGGCAACACCGGGGAGCTGTTTTTT
>.|TRBJ1-1|.|TRBV6-1
CASSEYGDEAFF
TGTGCCAGCAGTGAATACGGAGATGAAGCTTTCTTT
>TRBD1|TRBJ1-2|.|TRBV7-2
CASSYSGGQGYF
TGTGCCAGCAGCTACTCGGGGGGACAGGGGTACTTC
>.|TRBJ1-1|.|TRBV7-9
CASSLALGRGRGTEAFF
TGTGCCAGCAGCTTAGCGCTAGGCAGGGGCCGGGGCACTGAAGCTTTCTTT
>.|TRBJ2-3|.|TRBV19
CASSIGASPSTDTQYF
TGTGCCAGTAGTATAGGGGCTAGCCCTAGCACAGATACGCAGTATTTT
>.|TRBJ2-1|once|TRBV7-2
CASSLRSSYNEQFF
TGTGCCAGCAGCTTACGGAGCTCCTACAATGAGCAGTTCTTC
>TRBD2|TRBJ2-1|.|TRBV28
CASRGVAGGDEQFF
TGTGCCAGCAGAGGGGTAGCGGGAGGCGATGAGCAGTTCTTC
>.|TRBJ1-1|.|TRBV5-1
CASSQRTDTEAFF
TGCGCCAGCAGCCAAAGAACTGACACTGAAGCTTTCTTT
>TRBD2|TRBJ2-7|once|TRBV4-2
CASSQDRLAGSYEQYF
TGTGCCAGCAGCCAAGATCGACTAGCGGGCTCCTACGAGCAGTACTTC
>TRBD1|TRBJ1-2|few|TRBV3-1/TRBV3-2
CASSQGLEGALGYTF
TGTGCCAGCAGCCAAGGGCTTGAGGGGGCACTGGGCTACACCTTC
>.|TRBJ2-1|.|TRBV11-3
CASSFPGVEQFF
TGTGCCAGCAGCTTCCCCGGGGTTGAGCAGTTCTTC
>TRBD1|TRBJ2-1|.|TRBV5-6
CASSAGTGAGNEQFF
TGTGCCAGCAGCGCCGGGACAGGGGCAGGCAATGAGCAGTTCTTC
>TRBD1|TRBJ2-1|.|TRBV29-1
CSVGGRTGGFNEQFF
TGCAGCGTTGGGGGACGGACAGGGGGCTTCAATGAGCAGTTCTTC
>.|TRBJ1-2|.|TRBV2
CASSEGGNRDKDYTF
TGTGCCAGCAGTGAAGGGGGGAACCGGGACAAGGACTACACCTTC
>.|TRBJ1-1|.|TRBV7-9
CASSSSEGSTEAFF
TGTGCCAGCAGCTCTAGCGAGGGAAGCACTGAAGCTTTCTTT
>TRBD2|TRBJ2-1|.|TRBV5-6
CASSPGLAGGIDEQFF
TGTGCCAGCAGCCCGGGACTAGCGGGAGGTATCGATGAGCAGTTCTTC
>.|TRBJ1-1|.|TRBV5-1
CASSSSMGATEAFF
TGCGCCAGCAGCTCCTCCATGGGGGCGACTGAAGCTTTCTTT
>.|TRBJ1-2|.|TRBV6-2/TRBV6-3
CASRYGQNYGYTF
TGTGCCAGCAGGTACGGACAGAACTATGGCTACACCTTC
>.|TRBJ2-3|.|TRBV4-1
CASSQDGRLGADTQYF
TGCGCCAGCAGCCAAGACGGGAGATTGGGTGCAGATACGCAGTATTTT
>TRBD2|TRBJ2-4|.|TRBV11-3
CASSRGGAGTKNIQYF
TGTGCCAGCAGCCGGGGGGGGGCCGGGACCAAAAACATTCAGTACTTC
>.|TRBJ1-2|.|TRBV7-2
CASSLIGQGLGYTF
TGTGCCAGCAGCTTAATAGGGCAGGGGTTAGGCTACACCTTC
>TRBD1|TRBJ2-7|.|TRBV11-2
CASSLAGTGAYEQYF
TGTGCCAGCAGCTTGGCCGGGACAGGGGCCTACGAGCAGTACTTC
>.|TRBJ2-2|few|TRBV19
CASRKYRDTGELFF
TGTGCCAGTAGAAAATACAGGGACACCGGGGAGCTGTTTTTT